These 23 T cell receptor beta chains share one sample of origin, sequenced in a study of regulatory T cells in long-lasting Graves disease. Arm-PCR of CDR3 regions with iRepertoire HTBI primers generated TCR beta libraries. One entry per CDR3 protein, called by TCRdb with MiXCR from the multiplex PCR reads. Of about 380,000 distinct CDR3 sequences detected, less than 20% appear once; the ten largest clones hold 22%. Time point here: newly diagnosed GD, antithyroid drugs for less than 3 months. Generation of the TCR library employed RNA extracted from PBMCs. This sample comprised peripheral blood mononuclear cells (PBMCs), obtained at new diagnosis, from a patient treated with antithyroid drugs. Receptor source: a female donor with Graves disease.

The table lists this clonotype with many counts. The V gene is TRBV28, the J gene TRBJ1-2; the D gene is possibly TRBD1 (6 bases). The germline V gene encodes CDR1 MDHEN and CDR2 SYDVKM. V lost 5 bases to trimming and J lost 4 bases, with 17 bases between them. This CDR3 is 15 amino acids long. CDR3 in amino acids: CASSPPQGRLYGYTF. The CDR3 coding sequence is TGTGCCAGCAGTCCCCCCCAGGGGCGGCTCTATGGCTACACCTTC.

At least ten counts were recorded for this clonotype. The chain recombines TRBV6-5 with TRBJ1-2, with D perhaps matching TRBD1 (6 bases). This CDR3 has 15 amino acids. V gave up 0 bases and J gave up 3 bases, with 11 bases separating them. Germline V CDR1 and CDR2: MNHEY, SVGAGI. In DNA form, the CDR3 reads TGTGCCAGCAGTTACTCGATGGGGGCGGACTATGGCTACACCTTC. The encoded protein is CASSYSMGADYGYTF.

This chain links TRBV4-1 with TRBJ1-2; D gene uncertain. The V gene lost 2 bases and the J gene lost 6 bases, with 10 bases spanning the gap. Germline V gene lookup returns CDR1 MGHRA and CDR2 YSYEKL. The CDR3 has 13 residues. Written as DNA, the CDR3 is TGCGCCAGCAGCCAACATGGCAGTCATGGCTACACCTTC. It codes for CASSQHGSHGYTF.

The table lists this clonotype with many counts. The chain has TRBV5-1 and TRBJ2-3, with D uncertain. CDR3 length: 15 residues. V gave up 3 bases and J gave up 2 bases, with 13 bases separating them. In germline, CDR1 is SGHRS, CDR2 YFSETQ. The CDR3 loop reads CASSSRAPDTDTQYF. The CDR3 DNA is TGCGCCAGCAGCTCCCGGGCCCCAGACACAGATACGCAGTATTTT.

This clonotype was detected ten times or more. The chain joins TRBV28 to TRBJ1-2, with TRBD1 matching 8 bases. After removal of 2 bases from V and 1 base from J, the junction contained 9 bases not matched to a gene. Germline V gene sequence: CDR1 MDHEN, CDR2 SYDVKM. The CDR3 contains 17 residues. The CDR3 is CASSLGQGVKVNYGYTF. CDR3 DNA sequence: TGTGCCAGCAGTTTAGGACAGGGCGTAAAAGTTAACTATGGCTACACCTTC.

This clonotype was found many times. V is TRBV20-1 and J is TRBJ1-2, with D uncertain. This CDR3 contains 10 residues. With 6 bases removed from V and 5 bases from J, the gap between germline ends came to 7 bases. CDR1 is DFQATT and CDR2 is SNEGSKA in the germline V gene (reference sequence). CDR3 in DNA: TGCAGTGCAGATACGTATGGCTACACCTTC. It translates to CSADTYGYTF.

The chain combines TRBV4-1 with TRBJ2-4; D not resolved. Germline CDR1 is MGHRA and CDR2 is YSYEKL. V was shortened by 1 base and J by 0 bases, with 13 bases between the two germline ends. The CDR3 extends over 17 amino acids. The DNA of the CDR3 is TGCGCCAGCAGCCAAGTCGTGGGGTCTATAGCCAAAAACATTCAGTACTTC. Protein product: CASSQVVGSIAKNIQYF.

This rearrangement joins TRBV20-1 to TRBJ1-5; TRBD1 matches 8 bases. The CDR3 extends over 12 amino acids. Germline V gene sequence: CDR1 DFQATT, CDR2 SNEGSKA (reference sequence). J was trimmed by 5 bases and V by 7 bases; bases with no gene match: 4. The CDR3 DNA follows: TGCAGTGTCGGACAGGGCTATCAGCCCCAGCATTTT. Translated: CSVGQGYQPQHF.

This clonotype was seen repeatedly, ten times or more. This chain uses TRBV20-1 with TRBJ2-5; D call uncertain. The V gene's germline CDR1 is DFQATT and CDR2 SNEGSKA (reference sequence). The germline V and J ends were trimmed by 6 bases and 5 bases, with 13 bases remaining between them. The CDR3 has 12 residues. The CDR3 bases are TGCAGTGCCCTTAGTGGGCGCGAGACCCAGTACTTC. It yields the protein CSALSGRETQYF.

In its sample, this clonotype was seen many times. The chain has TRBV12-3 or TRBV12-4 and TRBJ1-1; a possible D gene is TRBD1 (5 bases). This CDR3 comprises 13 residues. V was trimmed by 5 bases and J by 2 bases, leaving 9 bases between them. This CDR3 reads CASSRDANTEAFF. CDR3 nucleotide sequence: TGTGCCAGCAGTAGGGACGCCAACACTGAAGCTTTCTTT.

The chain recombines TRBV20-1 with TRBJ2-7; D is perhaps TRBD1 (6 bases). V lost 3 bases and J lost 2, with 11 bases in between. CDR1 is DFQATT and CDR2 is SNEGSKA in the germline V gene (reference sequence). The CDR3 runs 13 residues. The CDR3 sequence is CSARGTSTYEQYF. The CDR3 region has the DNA TGCAGTGCTAGGGGGACATCAACCTACGAGCAGTACTTC.

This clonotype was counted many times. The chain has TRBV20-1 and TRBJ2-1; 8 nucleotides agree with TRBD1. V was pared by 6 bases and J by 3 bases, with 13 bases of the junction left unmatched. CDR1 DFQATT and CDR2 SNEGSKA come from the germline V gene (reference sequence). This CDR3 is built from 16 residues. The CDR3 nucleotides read TGCAGTGCCATAGACCGCCGGGACAGGAACTACAATGAGCAGTTCTTC. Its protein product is CSAIDRRDRNYNEQFF.

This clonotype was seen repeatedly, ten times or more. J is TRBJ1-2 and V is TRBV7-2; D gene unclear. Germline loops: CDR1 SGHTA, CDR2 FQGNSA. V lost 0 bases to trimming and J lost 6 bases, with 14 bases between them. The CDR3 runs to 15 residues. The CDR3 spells CASSLALVGPHGYTF. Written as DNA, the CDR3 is TGTGCCAGCAGCTTAGCGCTGGTAGGGCCTCATGGCTACACCTTC.

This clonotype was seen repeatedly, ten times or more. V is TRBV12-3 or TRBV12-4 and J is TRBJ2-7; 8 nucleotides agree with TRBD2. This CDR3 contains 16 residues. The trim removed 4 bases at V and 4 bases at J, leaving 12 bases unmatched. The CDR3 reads CASSSEAGDTRYEQYF. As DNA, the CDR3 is TGTGCCAGCAGTTCCGAAGCGGGAGATACTAGATACGAGCAGTACTTC.

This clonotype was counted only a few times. CDR3 sequence (DNA): TGTGCCAGCACCAACGGGCGGGCCGGCCCTAACTATGGCTACACCTTC. As protein: CASTNGRAGPNYGYTF. The chain recombines TRBV6-1 with TRBJ1-2; unclear D gene. Germline V gene sequence: CDR1 MNHNS, CDR2 SASEGT. Trimming shortened V by 7 bases and J by 0 bases, and 18 bases separated the two germline ends. The CDR3 is 16 amino acids.

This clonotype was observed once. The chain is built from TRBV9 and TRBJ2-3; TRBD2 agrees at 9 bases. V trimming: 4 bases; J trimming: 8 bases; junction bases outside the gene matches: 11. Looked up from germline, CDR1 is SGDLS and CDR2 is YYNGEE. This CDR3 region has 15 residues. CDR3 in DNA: TGTGCCAGCAGCCCGGGGGGACTAGCTGATCGTACGCAGTATTTT. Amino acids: CASSPGGLADRTQYF.

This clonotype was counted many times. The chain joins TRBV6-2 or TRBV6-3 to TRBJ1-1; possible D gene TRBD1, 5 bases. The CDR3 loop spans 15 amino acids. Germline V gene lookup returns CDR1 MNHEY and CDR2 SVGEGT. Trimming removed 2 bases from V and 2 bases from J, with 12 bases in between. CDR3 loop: CASSYGTSLNTEAFF. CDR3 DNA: TGTGCCAGCAGTTACGGGACGAGCCTAAACACTGAAGCTTTCTTT.

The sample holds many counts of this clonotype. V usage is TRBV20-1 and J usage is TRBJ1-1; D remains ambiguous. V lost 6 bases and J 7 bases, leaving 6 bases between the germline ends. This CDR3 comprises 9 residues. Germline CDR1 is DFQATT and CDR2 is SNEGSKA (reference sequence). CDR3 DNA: TGCAGTGCCACTCTTGAAGCTTTCTTT. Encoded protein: CSATLEAFF.

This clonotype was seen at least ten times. CDR3 protein: CASSQDLGQGVETQYF. CDR3 DNA: TGTGCCAGCAGCCAAGATTTAGGGCAGGGTGTAGAGACCCAGTACTTC. The chain employs TRBV4-2 and TRBJ2-5, with a weak D call TRBD1 (5 bases). Looked up from germline, CDR1 is LGHNA and CDR2 is YNFKEQ. The CDR3 extends over 16 amino acids. The V end was cut by 0 bases, the J end by 4 bases, with 15 bases between.

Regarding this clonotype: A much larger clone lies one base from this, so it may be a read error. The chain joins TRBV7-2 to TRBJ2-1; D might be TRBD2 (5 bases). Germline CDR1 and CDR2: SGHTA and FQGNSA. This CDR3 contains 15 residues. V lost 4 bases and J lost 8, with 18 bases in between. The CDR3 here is CASSSSGGPPDEQFF. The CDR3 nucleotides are TGTGCCAGCAGCTCAAGCGGCGGCCCGCCGGATGAGCAGTTCTTC.

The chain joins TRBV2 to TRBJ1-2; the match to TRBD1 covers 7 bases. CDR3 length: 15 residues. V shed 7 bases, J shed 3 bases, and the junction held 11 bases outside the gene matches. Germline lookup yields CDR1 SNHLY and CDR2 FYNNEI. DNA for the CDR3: TGTGCCAGCACTTTGTGGGCAGGGGGAGACTATGGCTACACCTTC. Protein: CASTLWAGGDYGYTF.

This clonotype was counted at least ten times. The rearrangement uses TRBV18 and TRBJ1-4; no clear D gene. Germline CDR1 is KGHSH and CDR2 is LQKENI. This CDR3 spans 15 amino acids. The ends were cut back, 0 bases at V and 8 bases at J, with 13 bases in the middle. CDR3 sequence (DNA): TGTGCCAGCTCACCACCGGTAGGCTCCAAGGAAAAACTGTTTTTT. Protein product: CASSPPVGSKEKLFF.

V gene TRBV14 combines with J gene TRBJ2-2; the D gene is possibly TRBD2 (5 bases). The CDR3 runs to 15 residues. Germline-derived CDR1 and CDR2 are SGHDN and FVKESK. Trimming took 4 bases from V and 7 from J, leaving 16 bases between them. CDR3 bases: TGTGCCAGCAGCCCCCTGGGCGGGCCAATCGGGGAGCTGTTTTTT. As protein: CASSPLGGPIGELFF.